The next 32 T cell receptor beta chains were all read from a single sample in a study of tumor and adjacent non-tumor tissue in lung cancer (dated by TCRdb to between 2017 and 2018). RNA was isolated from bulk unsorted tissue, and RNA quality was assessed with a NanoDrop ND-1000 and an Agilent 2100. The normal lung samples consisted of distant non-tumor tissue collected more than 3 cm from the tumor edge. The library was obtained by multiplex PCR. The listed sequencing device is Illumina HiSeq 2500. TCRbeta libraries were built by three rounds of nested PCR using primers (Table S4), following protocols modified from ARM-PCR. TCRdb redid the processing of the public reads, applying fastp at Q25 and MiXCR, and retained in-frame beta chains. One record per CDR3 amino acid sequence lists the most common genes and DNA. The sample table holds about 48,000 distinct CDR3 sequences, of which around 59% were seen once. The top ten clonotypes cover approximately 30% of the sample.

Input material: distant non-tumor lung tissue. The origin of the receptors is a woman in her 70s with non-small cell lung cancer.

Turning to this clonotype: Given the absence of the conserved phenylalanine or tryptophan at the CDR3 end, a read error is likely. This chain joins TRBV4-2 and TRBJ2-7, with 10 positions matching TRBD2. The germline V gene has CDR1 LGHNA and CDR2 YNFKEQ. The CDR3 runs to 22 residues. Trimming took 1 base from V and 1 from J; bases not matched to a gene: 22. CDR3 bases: TGTGCCAGCAGCCAAGTTTTCATCAGATTACTAGCGGGATTACCGAATTCCTACGAGCAGTACATC. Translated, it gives CASSQVFIRLLAGLPNSYEQYI.

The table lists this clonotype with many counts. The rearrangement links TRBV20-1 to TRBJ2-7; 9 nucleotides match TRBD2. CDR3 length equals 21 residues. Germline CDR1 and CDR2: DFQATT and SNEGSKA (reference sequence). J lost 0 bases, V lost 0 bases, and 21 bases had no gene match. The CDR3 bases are TGCAGTGCTAGAGATATTGGGGTAGCGGGAGACCTAACCAGAATCTCCTACGAGCAGTACTTC. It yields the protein CSARDIGVAGDLTRISYEQYF.

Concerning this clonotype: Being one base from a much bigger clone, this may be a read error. The CDR3, as DNA: TGTGCCACTTACAACGGGGATAACTATGGCTACACCTTC. Its translation is CATYNGDNYGYTF. The genes are TRBV5-6 and TRBJ1-2; D unresolved. V lost 9 bases to trimming and J lost 1 base, with 13 bases between them. Per germline, CDR1 SGHDT and CDR2 YYEEEE. CDR3 length equals 13 residues.

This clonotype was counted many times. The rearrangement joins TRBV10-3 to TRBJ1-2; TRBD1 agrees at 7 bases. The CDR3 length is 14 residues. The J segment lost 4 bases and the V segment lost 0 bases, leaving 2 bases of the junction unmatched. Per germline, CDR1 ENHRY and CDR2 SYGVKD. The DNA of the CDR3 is TGTGCCATCAGTGAGTCGGGACAGTCCTATGGCTACACCTTC. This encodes CAISESGQSYGYTF.

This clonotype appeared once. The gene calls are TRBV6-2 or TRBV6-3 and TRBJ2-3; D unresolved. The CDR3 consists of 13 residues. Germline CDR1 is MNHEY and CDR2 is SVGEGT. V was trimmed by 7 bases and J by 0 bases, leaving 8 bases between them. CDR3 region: CASNRNSTDTQYF. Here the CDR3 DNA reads TGTGCCAGCAATCGGAACAGCACAGATACGCAGTATTTT.

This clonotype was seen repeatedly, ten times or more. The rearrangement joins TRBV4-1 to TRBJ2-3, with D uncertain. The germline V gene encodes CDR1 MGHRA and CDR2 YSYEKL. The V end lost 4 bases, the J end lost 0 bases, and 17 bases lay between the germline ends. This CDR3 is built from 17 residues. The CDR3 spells CASSRVSSVRSTDTQYF. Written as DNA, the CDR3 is TGCGCCAGCAGCCGAGTCTCAAGCGTGCGCAGCACAGATACGCAGTATTTT.

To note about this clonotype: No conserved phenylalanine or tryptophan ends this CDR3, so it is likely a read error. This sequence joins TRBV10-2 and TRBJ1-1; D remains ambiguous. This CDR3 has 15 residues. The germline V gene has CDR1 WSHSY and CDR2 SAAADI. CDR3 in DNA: TGCGCCAGCAATGAGTGGAGCACTCTGAACACTGAAGCTTTCTCA. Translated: CASNEWSTLNTEAFS.

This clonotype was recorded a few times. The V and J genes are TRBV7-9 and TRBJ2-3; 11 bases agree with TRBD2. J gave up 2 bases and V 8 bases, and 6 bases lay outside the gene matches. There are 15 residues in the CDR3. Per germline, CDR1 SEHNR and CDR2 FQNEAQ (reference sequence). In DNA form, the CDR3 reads TGTGCCAGCGGGGGACTAGCGGCGTACACAGATACGCAGTATTTT. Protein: CASGGLAAYTDTQYF.

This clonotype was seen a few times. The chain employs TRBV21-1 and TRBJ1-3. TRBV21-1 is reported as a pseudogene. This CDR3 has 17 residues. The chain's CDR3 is CASSKVRGLDSGNTIYF. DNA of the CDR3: TGTGCCAGCAGCAAAGTCCGTGGGCTGGACTCTGGAAACACCATATATTTT.

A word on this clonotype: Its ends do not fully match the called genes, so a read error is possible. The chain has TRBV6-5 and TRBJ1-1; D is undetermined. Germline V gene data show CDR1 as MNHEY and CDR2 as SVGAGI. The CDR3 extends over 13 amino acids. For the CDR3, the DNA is TGTGCCACCGGGAAAAGCCTGAACACTGGAGCTTTCTTT. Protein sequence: CATGKSLNTGAFF.

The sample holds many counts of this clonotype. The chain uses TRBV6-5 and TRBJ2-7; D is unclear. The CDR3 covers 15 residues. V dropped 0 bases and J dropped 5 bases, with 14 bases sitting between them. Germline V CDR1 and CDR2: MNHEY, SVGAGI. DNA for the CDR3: TGTGCCAGCAGTTACTCGATGCACCAGGTCCACGAGCAGTACTTC. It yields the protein CASSYSMHQVHEQYF.

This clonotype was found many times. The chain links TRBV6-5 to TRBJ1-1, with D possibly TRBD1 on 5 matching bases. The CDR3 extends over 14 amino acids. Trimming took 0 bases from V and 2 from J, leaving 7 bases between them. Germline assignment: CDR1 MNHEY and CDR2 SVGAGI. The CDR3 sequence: CASSYSRGNTEAFF. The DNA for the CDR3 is TGTGCCAGCAGTTACTCGAGGGGAAACACTGAAGCTTTCTTT.

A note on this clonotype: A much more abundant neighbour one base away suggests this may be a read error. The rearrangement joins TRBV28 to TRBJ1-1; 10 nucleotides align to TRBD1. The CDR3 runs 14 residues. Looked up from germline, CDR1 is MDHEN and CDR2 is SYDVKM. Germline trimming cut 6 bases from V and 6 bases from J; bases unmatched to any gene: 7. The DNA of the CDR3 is TGTGCCAGCAGCACCGGGACAGGGGCGGCTGAAGCTTTCTTT. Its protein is CASSTGTGAAEAFF. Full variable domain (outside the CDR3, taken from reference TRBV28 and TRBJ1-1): DVKVTQSSRYLVKRTGEKVFLECVQDMDHENMFWYRQDPGLGLRLIYFSYDVKMKEKGDIPEGYSVSREKKERFSLILESASTNQTSMYLCASSTGTGAAEAFFGQGTRLTVV.

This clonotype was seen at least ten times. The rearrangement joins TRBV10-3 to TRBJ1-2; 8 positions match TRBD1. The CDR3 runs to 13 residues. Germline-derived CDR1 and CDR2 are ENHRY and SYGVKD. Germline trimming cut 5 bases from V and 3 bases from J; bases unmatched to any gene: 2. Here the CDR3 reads CAISPGQDYGYTF. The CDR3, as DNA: TGTGCCATCAGTCCGGGACAGGACTATGGCTACACCTTC.

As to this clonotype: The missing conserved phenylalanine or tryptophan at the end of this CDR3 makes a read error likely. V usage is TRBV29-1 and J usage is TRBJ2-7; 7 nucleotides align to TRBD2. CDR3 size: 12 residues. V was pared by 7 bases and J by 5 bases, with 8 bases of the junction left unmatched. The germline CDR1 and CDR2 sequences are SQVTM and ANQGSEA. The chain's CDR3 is CSDGRLADEQYI. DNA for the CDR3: TGCAGCGATGGACGGCTAGCGGACGAGCAGTACATC.

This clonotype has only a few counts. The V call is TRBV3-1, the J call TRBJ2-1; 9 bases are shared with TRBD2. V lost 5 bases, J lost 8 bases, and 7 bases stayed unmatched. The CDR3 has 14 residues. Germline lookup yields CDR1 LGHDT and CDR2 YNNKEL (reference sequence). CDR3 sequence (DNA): TGTGCCAGCAGCGAAATTAGCGGGAGTGATGAGCAGTTCTTC. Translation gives CASSEISGSDEQFF.

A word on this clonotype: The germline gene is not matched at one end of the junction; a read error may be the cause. CDR3 in DNA: TGTGCCTGCAGCGACTTGAGGGTAGAAGAGACCCAGTACTTC. This gives the protein CACSDLRVEETQYF. The chain employs TRBV7-9 and TRBJ2-5; D possibly corresponds to TRBD2 (5 bases). Germline V lookup: CDR1 SEHNR, CDR2 FQNEAQ (reference sequence). The CDR3 extends over 14 amino acids.

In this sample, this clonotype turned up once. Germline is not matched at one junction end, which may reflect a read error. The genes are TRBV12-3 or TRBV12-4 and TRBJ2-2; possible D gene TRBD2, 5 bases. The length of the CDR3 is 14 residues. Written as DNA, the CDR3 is TGTGTCAGCCGTTTCGGGGTGAACACCGGGGAGCTGTTTTTT. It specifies CVSRFGVNTGELFF.

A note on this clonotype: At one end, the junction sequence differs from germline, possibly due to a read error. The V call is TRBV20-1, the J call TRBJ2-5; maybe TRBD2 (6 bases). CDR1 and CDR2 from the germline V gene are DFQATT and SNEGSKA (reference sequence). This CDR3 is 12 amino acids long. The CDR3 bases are TGCAGTGCTAGAACTAGCCAAGAGACTCAGTACTTC. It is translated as CSARTSQETQYF.

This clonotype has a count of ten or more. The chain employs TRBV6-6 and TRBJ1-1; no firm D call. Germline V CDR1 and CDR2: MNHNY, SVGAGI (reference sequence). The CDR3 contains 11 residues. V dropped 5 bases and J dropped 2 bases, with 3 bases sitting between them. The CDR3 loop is CASSTNTEAFF. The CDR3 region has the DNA TGTGCCAGCAGTACCAACACTGAAGCTTTCTTT.

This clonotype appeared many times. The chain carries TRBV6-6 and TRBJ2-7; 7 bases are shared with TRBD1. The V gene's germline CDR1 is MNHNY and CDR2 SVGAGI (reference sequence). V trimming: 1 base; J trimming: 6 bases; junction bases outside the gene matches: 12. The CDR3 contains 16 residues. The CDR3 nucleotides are TGTGCCAGCAGTTACTGGCCGGGACAGAGGAAGTCCGAGCAGTACTTC. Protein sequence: CASSYWPGQRKSEQYF.

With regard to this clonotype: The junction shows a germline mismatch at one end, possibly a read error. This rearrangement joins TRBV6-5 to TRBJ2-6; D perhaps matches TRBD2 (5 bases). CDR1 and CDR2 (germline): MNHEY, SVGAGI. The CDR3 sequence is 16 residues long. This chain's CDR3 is CATSYPMDFGTNVLTF. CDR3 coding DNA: TGTGCCACCAGTTACCCGATGGACTTTGGGACCAACGTCCTGACTTTC.

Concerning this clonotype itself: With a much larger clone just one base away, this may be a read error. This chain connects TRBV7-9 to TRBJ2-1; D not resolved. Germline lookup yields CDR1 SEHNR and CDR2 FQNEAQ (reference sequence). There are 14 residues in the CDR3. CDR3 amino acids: CASSLSMAYNEHFF. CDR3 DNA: TGTGCCAGCAGCTTAAGCATGGCCTACAATGAGCACTTCTTC.

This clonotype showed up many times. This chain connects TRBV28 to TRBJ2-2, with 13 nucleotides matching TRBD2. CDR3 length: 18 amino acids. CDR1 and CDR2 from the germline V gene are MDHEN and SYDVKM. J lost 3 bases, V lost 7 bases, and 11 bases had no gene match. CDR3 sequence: CASNPLAGGPRDTGELFF. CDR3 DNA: TGTGCCAGCAATCCACTAGCGGGAGGGCCTCGGGACACCGGGGAGCTGTTTTTT.

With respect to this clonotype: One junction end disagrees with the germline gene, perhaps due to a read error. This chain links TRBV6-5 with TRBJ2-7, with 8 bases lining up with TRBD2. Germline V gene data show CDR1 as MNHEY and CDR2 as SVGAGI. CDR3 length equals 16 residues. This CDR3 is CASSFLDSGNSYEQYF. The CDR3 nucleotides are TGTGCCAGCAGTTTTCTTGATAGCGGGAACTCCTACGAGCAGTACTTT.

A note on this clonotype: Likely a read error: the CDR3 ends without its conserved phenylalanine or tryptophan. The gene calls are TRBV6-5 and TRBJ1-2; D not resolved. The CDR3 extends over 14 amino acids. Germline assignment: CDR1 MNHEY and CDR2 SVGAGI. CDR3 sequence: CVSSYGSAYYGYTL. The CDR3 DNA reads TGTGTCAGCAGTTACGGTTCAGCCTACTATGGCTACACCTTA.

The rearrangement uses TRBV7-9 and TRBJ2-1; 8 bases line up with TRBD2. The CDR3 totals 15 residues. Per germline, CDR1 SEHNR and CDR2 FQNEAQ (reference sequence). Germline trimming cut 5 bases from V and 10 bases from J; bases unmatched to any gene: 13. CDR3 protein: CASSRGTGGRLEQFF. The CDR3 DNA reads TGTGCCAGCAGCCGGGGGACTGGCGGGAGGTTAGAGCAGTTCTTC.

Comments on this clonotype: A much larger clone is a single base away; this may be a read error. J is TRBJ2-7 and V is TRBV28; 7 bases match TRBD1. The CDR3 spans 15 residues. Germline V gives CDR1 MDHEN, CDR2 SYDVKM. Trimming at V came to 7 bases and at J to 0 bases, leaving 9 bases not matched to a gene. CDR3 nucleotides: TGTGCCAGCAACACCCCGACAGGGCACTCCTACGAGCAGTACTTC. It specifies CASNTPTGHSYEQYF.

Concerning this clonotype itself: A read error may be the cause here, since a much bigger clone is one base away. The CDR3 protein is CASSLGNGWQCF. CDR3 in DNA: TGTGCCAGCAGTTTAGGAAACGGGTGGCAGTGCTTC. This chain uses TRBV12-3 or TRBV12-4 with TRBJ2-7, with unresolved D. The CDR3 is made up of 12 amino acids.

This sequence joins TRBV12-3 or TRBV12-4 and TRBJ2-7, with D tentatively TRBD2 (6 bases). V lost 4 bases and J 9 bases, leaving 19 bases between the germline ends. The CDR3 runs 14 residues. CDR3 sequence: CASSSRRDLYWQYF. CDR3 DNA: TGTGCCAGCAGTTCCAGGCGGGACCTCTACTGGCAGTACTTC.

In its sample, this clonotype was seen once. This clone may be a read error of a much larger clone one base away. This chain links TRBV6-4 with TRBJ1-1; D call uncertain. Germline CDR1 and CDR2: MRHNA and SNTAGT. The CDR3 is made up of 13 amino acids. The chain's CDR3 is CTSSEWANTEVFF. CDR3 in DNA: TGTACCAGCAGTGAATGGGCGAACACTGAAGTTTTCTTT.

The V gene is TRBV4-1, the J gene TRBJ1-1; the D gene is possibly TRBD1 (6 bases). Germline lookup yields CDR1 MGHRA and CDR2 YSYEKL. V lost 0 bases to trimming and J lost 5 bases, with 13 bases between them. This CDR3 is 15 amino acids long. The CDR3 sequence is CASSQDRGRQTEAFF. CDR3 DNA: TGCGCCAGCAGCCAAGACAGGGGACGGCAGACTGAAGCTTTCTTT.